Below are 13 T cell receptor beta chains sequenced from a single sample in a study of T-cell memory formation after mild COVID-19. A single record per CDR3 protein comes from TCRdb applying MiXCR to the 5' RACE reads. The table records 450,000 to 650,000 distinct CDR3 sequences, more than 15% of them present only once. The sample taken for sequencing was PBMCs or a T cell subset sorted from them (not recorded which). All receptors derive from an adult woman who had mild COVID-19 (a few samples of this study predate the infection). Cell type and time point are not known.

This clonotype was found a few times. The CDR3 region is CASSFSGSSNEQYF. The CDR3 DNA sequence: TGTGCCAGCAGTTTTAGCGGGAGTAGCAACGAGCAGTACTTC. J is TRBJ2-7 and V is TRBV12-3 or TRBV12-4; 9 nucleotides align to TRBD2. The CDR3 is 14 residues long. With V trimmed by 3 bases and J by 5 bases, 5 bases remained unmatched.

This clonotype has more than one count but fewer than ten. The chain joins TRBV7-2 to TRBJ2-3; 12 positions agree with TRBD2. Trimming at V came to 5 bases and at J to 5 bases, leaving 8 bases not matched to a gene. The CDR3 has 16 residues. Germline loops: CDR1 SGHTA, CDR2 FQGNSA. As DNA, the CDR3 is TGTGCCAGCAGCCCCCGGACTAGCGGGATCCGAGATACGCAGTATTTT. Translation: CASSPRTSGIRDTQYF. The full variable domain, in which reference TRBV7-2 and TRBJ2-3 provide the parts outside the CDR3, is GAGVSQSPSNKVTEKGKDVELRCDPISGHTALYWYRQSLGQGLEFLIYFQGNSAPDKSGLPSDRFSAERTGGSVSTLTIQRTQQEDSAVYLCASSPRTSGIRDTQYFGPGTRLTVL.

This rearrangement joins TRBV27 to TRBJ2-5, with 11 bases identical to TRBD2. The CDR3 is 13 amino acids. The V segment lost 8 bases and the J segment 4 bases; nucleotides outside the gene matches: 3. Per germline, CDR1 MNHEY and CDR2 SMNVEV (reference sequence). CDR3 in amino acids: CASGGLAGETQYF. In nucleotides, the CDR3 is TGTGCCAGCGGTGGACTAGCGGGAGAGACCCAGTACTTC.

The chain combines TRBV7-2 with TRBJ2-3, with D maybe TRBD1 (6 bases). There are 16 residues in the CDR3. Trimming took 5 bases from V and 2 from J, leaving 17 bases between them. Germline V gene lookup returns CDR1 SGHTA and CDR2 FQGNSA. The CDR3 region is CASSPAGTFFTDTQYF. The CDR3, as DNA: TGTGCCAGCAGCCCAGCCGGGACATTTTTCACAGATACGCAGTATTTT.

This clonotype was seen a handful of times. This chain links TRBV4-1 with TRBJ1-1; 7 positions match TRBD1. From germline, CDR1 is MGHRA and CDR2 YSYEKL. There are 17 residues in the CDR3. With 1 base clipped from V and 3 bases from J, the junction kept 11 bases outside the gene matches. The CDR3 coding sequence is TGCGCCAGCAGCCAAGTGGGAAGGGGGCGCTCAGACACTGAAGCTTTCTTT. This codes for CASSQVGRGRSDTEAFF.

This chain's CDR3 is CASSLVGLAGAGTGELFF. CDR3 in DNA: TGTGCCAGCAGCTTAGTTGGGCTAGCGGGAGCAGGGACCGGGGAGCTGTTTTTT. V usage is TRBV7-8 and J usage is TRBJ2-2; 10 bases map to TRBD2. Germline CDR1 SGHVS, CDR2 FQNEAQ. J was trimmed by 5 bases and V by 1 base; bases with no gene match: 10. This CDR3 spans 18 amino acids.

This clonotype has a single count. V and J are TRBV10-3 and TRBJ1-1; TRBD1 agrees at 7 bases. V gave up 3 bases and J gave up 0 bases; unmatched junction bases: 4. Germline CDR1 is ENHRY and CDR2 is SYGVKD. The CDR3 extends over 15 amino acids. As DNA, the CDR3 is TGTGCCATCAGTGAACAGGGGAGACTGAACACTGAAGCTTTCTTT. Its translation is CAISEQGRLNTEAFF.

This rearrangement joins TRBV29-1 to TRBJ1-1; no definite D call. The CDR3 runs 14 residues. Germline V lookup: CDR1 SQVTM, CDR2 ANQGSEA. With 4 bases removed from V and 4 bases from J, the gap between germline ends came to 16 bases. This chain's CDR3 is CSVVFVSTSTEAFF. The CDR3 DNA is TGCAGCGTTGTGTTTGTTTCGACATCCACTGAAGCTTTCTTT.

In its sample, this clonotype was seen a few times. This sequence joins TRBV30 and TRBJ1-1; D is undetermined. V was cut by 2 bases and J by 6 bases, with 13 bases left in between. In germline, CDR1 is GTSNPN, CDR2 SVGIG (reference sequence). The CDR3 is 13 amino acids. The DNA of the CDR3 is TGTGCCTGGAGTAGGAGGGCAGGCGCTGAAGCTTTCTTT. Amino acid sequence: CAWSRRAGAEAFF.

This clonotype was seen more than once but under ten times. The chain uses TRBV7-9 and TRBJ1-1; the D is unclear. With 2 bases removed from V and 1 base from J, the gap between germline ends came to 8 bases. This CDR3 has 14 residues. CDR1 and CDR2 from the germline V gene are SEHNR and FQNEAQ (reference sequence). The CDR3, as DNA: TGTGCCAGCAGCTTACCACTATGGAACACTGAAGCTTTCTTT. Translating it yields CASSLPLWNTEAFF.

This clonotype was seen many times. The rearrangement uses TRBV7-2 and TRBJ2-5; D tentatively fits TRBD1 or TRBD2 (5 bases each). The V gene's germline CDR1 is SGHTA and CDR2 FQGNSA. The CDR3 extends over 13 amino acids. V was shortened by 5 bases and J by 5 bases, with 12 bases between the two germline ends. Written as DNA, the CDR3 is TGTGCCAGCAGCCCAGGGAGTTCGGAGACCCAGTACTTC. This encodes CASSPGSSETQYF.

In its sample, this clonotype was seen a few times. The J gene is TRBJ2-5, the V gene TRBV5-1; possibly TRBD2 for D (5 bases). V was clipped by 0 bases and J by 2 bases, with 14 bases between them. The CDR3 is made up of 16 amino acids. Germline V CDR1 and CDR2: SGHRS, YFSETQ. As DNA, the CDR3 is TGCGCCAGCAGCTTGGTCGCGGGCGCCCCACAAGAGACCCAGTACTTC. Translating it yields CASSLVAGAPQETQYF.

This clonotype was counted a single time. The chain couples TRBV12-3 or TRBV12-4 to TRBJ2-1; a weak D match, TRBD1 (6 bases). The CDR3 covers 13 residues. V was cut by 2 bases and J by 10 bases, with 12 bases left in between. CDR3 sequence (DNA): TGTGCCAGCAGTTTATCGGGGACAAGGGAGCAGTTCTTC. It is translated as CASSLSGTREQFF.